This T cell receptor beta chain was obtained from a study of blood T cell repertoires in COVID-19. Study background: Material from acute and convalescent COVID-19 was sourced from the United States, Italy and Spain. Sample material is recorded as cDNA or gDNA derived from T cells, B-cell-depleted T cells, or PBMCs.

Seattle's enrolled individuals joined amid active infection and were then monitored longitudinally. In the authors' workflow: Nucleated cell counts were estimated from reference gene primer amplification. Profiling relied on immunoSEQ multiplex PCR, and the TCRdb table lists in-frame clones only, not all of them. D and trimming were read from the DNA, whereas the V and J calls and clone size are those reported in that table. The data hold about 480,000 clones, with 85% to 90% observed a single time. V was clipped by 4 bases and J by 7 bases, with 10 bases between them. This CDR3 has 11 residues. Germline V gives CDR1 SQVTM, CDR2 ANQGSEA.

This TCR was recovered from a young man with COVID-19, enrolled during active disease. The specimen was peripheral blood. This sequence joins TRBV29-1 and TRBJ1-1; no reliable D call. This CDR3 is CSVVRENEAFF. CDR3 nucleotide sequence: TGCAGCGTTGTTCGAGAGAATGAAGCTTTCTTT.